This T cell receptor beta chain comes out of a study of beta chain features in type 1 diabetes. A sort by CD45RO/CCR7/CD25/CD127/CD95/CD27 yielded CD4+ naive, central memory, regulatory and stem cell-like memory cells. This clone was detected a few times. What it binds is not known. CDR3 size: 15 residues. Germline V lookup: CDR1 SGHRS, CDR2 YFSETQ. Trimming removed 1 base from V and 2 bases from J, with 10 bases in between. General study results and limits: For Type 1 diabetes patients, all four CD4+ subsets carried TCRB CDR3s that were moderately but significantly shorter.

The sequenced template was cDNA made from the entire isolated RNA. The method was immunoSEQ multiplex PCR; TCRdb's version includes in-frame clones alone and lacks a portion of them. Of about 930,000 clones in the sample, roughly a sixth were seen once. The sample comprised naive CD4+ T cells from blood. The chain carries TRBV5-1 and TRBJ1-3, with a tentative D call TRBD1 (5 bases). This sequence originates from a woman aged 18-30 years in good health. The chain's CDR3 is CASSLFGAAGNTIYF. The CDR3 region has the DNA TGCGCCAGCAGCTTGTTCGGGGCGGCTGGAAACACCATATATTTT. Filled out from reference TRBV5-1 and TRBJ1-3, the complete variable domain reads KAGVTQTPRYLIKTRGQQVTLSCSPISGHRSVSWYQQTPGQGLQFLFEYFSETQRNKGNFPGRFSGRQFSNSRSEMNVSTLELGDSALYLCASSLFGAAGNTIYFGEGSWLTVV.